The 19 T cell receptor beta chains presented below share a single source sample, sequenced in a study of blood T cell repertoires in COVID-19. Data came from immunoSEQ multiplex PCR; TCRdb stores just in-frame clones and leaves some out. Of hundreds of thousands of clones listed, approximately 86% were seen once; the top ten hold about 8.5%. The specimen sequenced was peripheral blood. All receptors come from a man younger than 35 with active or convalescent COVID-19.

This clone showed up just once. The J gene is TRBJ1-2, the V gene TRBV5-4; 7 bases fit TRBD1. The germline CDR1 and CDR2 sequences are SGHNT and YYREEE (reference sequence). The CDR3 has 17 residues. Trimming removed 1 base from V and 0 bases from J; junction bases left unmatched: 9. The CDR3 spells CASSLHGTAAANYGYTF. The DNA of the CDR3 is TGTGCCAGCAGCTTGCATGGGACAGCCGCTGCTAACTATGGCTACACCTTC.

The chain combines TRBV5-6 with TRBJ1-5; D not resolved. The CDR3 spans 15 residues. Germline values: CDR1 SGHDT, CDR2 YYEEEE. V was pared by 0 bases and J by 1 base, with 8 bases between. CDR3 sequence reads: CASSLGPGSNQPQHF. In DNA, the CDR3 is TGTGCCAGCAGCTTGGGGCCAGGAAGCAATCAGCCCCAGCATTTT.

The rearrangement links TRBV5-4 to TRBJ1-3, with TRBD1 identical over 7 bases. The CDR3 runs to 15 residues. The ends lost 4 bases at V and 4 bases at J; junction bases unmatched: 8. Germline CDR1 SGHNT, CDR2 YYREEE (reference sequence). CDR3 sequence (DNA): TGTGCCAGCAGCGCTGGACAGGAATACGGAAACACCATATATTTT. Its protein product is CASSAGQEYGNTIYF. Full variable domain (remainder filled in from reference TRBV5-4 and TRBJ1-3): ETGVTQSPTHLIKTRGQQVTLRCSSQSGHNTVSWYQQALGQGPQFIFQYYREEENGRGNFPPRFSGLQFPNYSSELNVNALELDDSALYLCASSAGQEYGNTIYFGEGSWLTVV.

The chain carries TRBV7-2 and TRBJ2-7; 7 bases line up with TRBD2. CDR1 and CDR2 (germline): SGHTA, FQGNSA. The CDR3 is 14 residues long. V shed 3 bases, J shed 2 bases, and the junction held 4 bases outside the gene matches. As DNA, the CDR3 is TGTGCCAGCAGCTTCGGGGGGTGGGCCTACGAGCAGTACTTC. This codes for CASSFGGWAYEQYF.

V and J are TRBV5-1 and TRBJ2-7, with 8 bases identical to TRBD1. The CDR3 sequence is 17 residues long. Germline V gene data show CDR1 as SGHRS and CDR2 as YFSETQ. V lost 3 bases and J lost 2; bases outside the gene matches: 13. CDR3 loop: CASSWGLRGRGPYEQYF. The CDR3 coding sequence is TGCGCCAGCAGCTGGGGGCTACGGGGCAGGGGGCCCTACGAGCAGTACTTC. Supplemented by reference TRBV5-1 and TRBJ2-7, the full variable domain reads KAGVTQTPRYLIKTRGQQVTLSCSPISGHRSVSWYQQTPGQGLQFLFEYFSETQRNKGNFPGRFSGRQFSNSRSEMNVSTLELGDSALYLCASSWGLRGRGPYEQYFGPGTRLTVT.

The V and J genes are TRBV7-9 and TRBJ1-1; possible D gene TRBD1, 5 bases. CDR3 length equals 14 residues. Germline CDR1 reads SEHNR; CDR2 reads FQNEAQ (reference sequence). Trimming cost V 4 bases and J 1 base, with 10 bases left between them. This CDR3 is CASSSATGNTEAFF. The CDR3 DNA sequence: TGTGCCAGCAGCTCAGCAACAGGGAACACTGAAGCTTTCTTT. The full variable domain, completed using reference TRBV7-9 and TRBJ1-1, is DTGVSQNPRHKITKRGQNVTFRCDPISEHNRLYWYRQTLGQGPEFLTYFQNEAQLEKSRLLSDRFSAERPKGSFSTLEIQRTEQGDSAMYLCASSSATGNTEAFFGQGTRLTVV.

The chain carries TRBV27 and TRBJ1-1, with 9 bases aligning to TRBD1. The CDR3 has 13 residues. The germline CDR1 and CDR2 sequences are MNHEY and SMNVEV (reference sequence). V dropped 5 bases and J dropped 4; count of bases not matched to a gene: 2. In nucleotides, the CDR3 is TGTGCCAGCAGTCCGGGACAGGGCACTGAAGCTTTCTTT. This sequence encodes CASSPGQGTEAFF.

The chain combines TRBV4-1 with TRBJ1-2; 7 nucleotides match TRBD1. Germline loops: CDR1 MGHRA, CDR2 YSYEKL. V shed 6 bases, J shed 5 bases, and the junction held 6 bases outside the gene matches. The CDR3 contains 13 residues. The CDR3 sequence: CASSLTGVYGYTF. The CDR3 nucleotides read TGCGCCAGCAGTCTAACAGGGGTTTATGGCTACACCTTC.

V usage is TRBV9 and J usage is TRBJ2-7; perhaps TRBD2 as D (5 bases). The germline V gene encodes CDR1 SGDLS and CDR2 YYNGEE. CDR3 size: 13 residues. V was trimmed by 4 bases and J by 6 bases, leaving 14 bases between them. In nucleotides, the CDR3 is TGTGCCAGCAGCCCAGAGACGGGGTCCGAGCAGTACTTC. Its translation: CASSPETGSEQYF.

The rearrangement uses TRBV5-1 and TRBJ1-2, with 9 bases identical to TRBD1. The germline CDR1 and CDR2 sequences are SGHRS and YFSETQ. This CDR3 comprises 13 residues. Germline trimming cut 4 bases from V and 6 bases from J; bases unmatched to any gene: 4. CDR3 amino acids: CASSLGQGHGYTF. The CDR3 nucleotides are TGCGCCAGCAGCCTAGGACAGGGGCATGGCTACACCTTC.

The gene calls are TRBV27 and TRBJ2-3, with D hard to call. The CDR3 runs 14 residues. V was shortened by 3 bases and J by 1 base, with 8 bases between the two germline ends. Germline V gene data show CDR1 as MNHEY and CDR2 as SMNVEV (reference sequence). The CDR3 DNA sequence: TGTGCCAGCAGTTTTCGACACCGCACAGATACGCAGTATTTT. Its protein is CASSFRHRTDTQYF.

The chain combines TRBV29-1 with TRBJ2-5, with 8 bases matching TRBD1. The V and J ends lost 6 bases and 4 bases, in that order; junction bases with no gene match: 10. The CDR3 totals 14 residues. Germline CDR1 reads SQVTM; CDR2 reads ANQGSEA. CDR3 amino acids: CSVGTGISRETQYF. CDR3 sequence (DNA): TGCAGCGTGGGGACAGGAATTTCCCGAGAGACCCAGTACTTC.

DNA of the CDR3: TGTGCCAGCAGCTTTTCCGGGACAGGAGCAACTAATGAAAAACTGTTTTTT. It encodes CASSFSGTGATNEKLFF. The rearrangement links TRBV7-9 to TRBJ1-4; 8 bases fit TRBD1. This CDR3 is 17 amino acids long. The V gene end was trimmed by 3 bases and the J gene end by 0 bases; junction bases not matched to a gene: 6. Germline values: CDR1 SEHNR, CDR2 FQNEAQ (reference sequence). Based on the CDR3 plus reference TRBV7-9 and TRBJ1-4, the full variable domain is DTGVSQNPRHKITKRGQNVTFRCDPISEHNRLYWYRQTLGQGPEFLTYFQNEAQLEKSRLLSDRFSAERPKGSFSTLEIQRTEQGDSAMYLCASSFSGTGATNEKLFFGSGTQLSVL.

The rearrangement links TRBV19 to TRBJ2-1; no reliable D call. Germline values: CDR1 LNHDA, CDR2 SQIVND (reference sequence). Trimming cost V 1 base and J 2 bases, with 12 bases left between them. CDR3 length: 16 residues. CDR3 coding DNA: TGTGCCAGTAGTATAGTAGGAGACCCCACCTACAATGAGCAGTTCTTC. Its translation is CASSIVGDPTYNEQFF.

The chain uses TRBV19 and TRBJ1-6; D is unresolved. The CDR3 is 15 amino acids. Trimming took off 7 bases at V and 7 bases at J, with 17 bases between the two ends. Germline CDR1 LNHDA, CDR2 SQIVND (reference sequence). The CDR3 is CASKEGHKVNSPLHF. The CDR3 coding sequence is TGTGCCAGTAAAGAGGGTCATAAGGTGAATTCACCCCTCCACTTT.

The chain joins TRBV11-2 to TRBJ2-1; perhaps TRBD1 as D (6 bases). The CDR3 length is 15 residues. Trimming removed 5 bases from V and 10 bases from J, with 21 bases in between. Germline loops: CDR1 SGHAT, CDR2 FQNNGV. The CDR3, as DNA: TGTGCCAGCAGCCCTAACAGGGTATCTTTTGAAGAGCAGTTCTTC. Protein sequence: CASSPNRVSFEEQFF. Supplemented by reference TRBV11-2 and TRBJ2-1, the full variable domain reads EAGVAQSPRYKIIEKRQSVAFWCNPISGHATLYWYQQILGQGPKLLIQFQNNGVVDDSQLPKDRFSAERLKGVDSTLKIQPAKLEDSAVYLCASSPNRVSFEEQFFGPGTRLTVL.

The chain joins TRBV27 to TRBJ2-7, with TRBD2 as a possible D gene (6 bases). The germline CDR1 and CDR2 sequences are MNHEY and SMNVEV (reference sequence). The V end lost 4 bases, the J end lost 2 bases, and 15 bases lay between the germline ends. CDR3 length: 15 residues. The CDR3 is CASSSRGLPPYEQYF. The DNA for the CDR3 is TGTGCCAGCAGTTCTCGGGGGTTGCCCCCCTACGAGCAGTACTTC.

The gene calls are TRBV9 and TRBJ2-2, with a tentative D call TRBD1 (5 bases). V shed 3 bases and J shed 2 bases, with 11 bases lying between them. Per germline, CDR1 SGDLS and CDR2 YYNGEE. This CDR3 is 15 amino acids long. As DNA, the CDR3 is TGTGCCAGCAGCGCCCAGGGCTTCAACACCGGGGAGCTGTTTTTT. It is translated as CASSAQGFNTGELFF.

To note about this clone: A junction end diverges from the germline sequence, so it may reflect a read error. The chain carries TRBV7-2 and TRBJ1-2; 7 bases align to TRBD1. The CDR3 contains 15 residues. The germline V gene has CDR1 SGHTA and CDR2 FQGNSA. CDR3 nucleotides: TGTGCCAGCAGCCAACCTCCACAGGGGAACTCTGGCTACACCTTC. The encoded protein is CASSQPPQGNSGYTF.